Presented here are 30 T cell receptor beta chains from one specimen sequenced in a study of patients and donors after allogeneic stem cell transplantation. MiXCR, run by TCRdb on the RT-PCR reads, gives a single entry per CDR3 protein. The sample carries 150,000 to 200,000 distinct CDR3 sequences, approximately 24% recorded once. Sequencing was done on a sample of blood, either unsorted or a sorted T cell fraction (not recorded which). Receptors originate from a human donor who was either an allogeneic HSCT recipient or a stem cell or donor lymphocyte infusion donor (not recorded which). It is not recorded whose cells these are; they may come from a transplant donor.

The chain uses TRBV20-1 and TRBJ2-3; D perhaps matches TRBD1 (6 bases). This CDR3 has 14 residues. The V and J ends lost 6 bases and 8 bases respectively, with 21 bases between them. CDR1 is DFQATT, CDR2 SNEGSKA, per germline (reference sequence). The CDR3 region has the DNA TGCAGTGCCACGATGACAGGCTTGGGGGCTACGCAGTATTTT. Amino acids: CSATMTGLGATQYF.

The CDR3 coding sequence is TGTGCCAGCAGCCTCGGAGGTTCTAACTACGAGCAGTACTTC. The encoded protein is CASSLGGSNYEQYF. The V and J genes are TRBV7-9 and TRBJ2-7; possibly TRBD2 for D (5 bases). From germline, CDR1 is SEHNR and CDR2 FQNEAQ (reference sequence). The CDR3 has 14 amino acids. Deletions cut 5 bases from V and 3 bases from J, with 14 bases between. Drawing the rest from reference TRBV7-9 and TRBJ2-7, the complete variable domain is DTGVSQNPRHKITKRGQNVTFRCDPISEHNRLYWYRQTLGQGPEFLTYFQNEAQLEKSRLLSDRFSAERPKGSFSTLEIQRTEQGDSAMYLCASSLGGSNYEQYFGPGTRLTVT.

The V gene is TRBV5-1, the J gene TRBJ2-1, with TRBD2 matching 10 bases. The CDR3 spans 17 residues. Trimming cost V 2 bases and J 3 bases; bases outside gene matches: 8. Per germline, CDR1 SGHRS and CDR2 YFSETQ. CDR3 sequence (DNA): TGCGCCAGCAGCTTCGCCGGGACTAGCGCTGGCTACAATGAGCAGTTCTTC. This sequence encodes CASSFAGTSAGYNEQFF.

The gene calls are TRBV9 and TRBJ1-1; D not certain. The germline gives CDR1 SGDLS, CDR2 YYNGEE. The V end lost 0 bases, the J end lost 7 bases, and 7 bases lay between the germline ends. This CDR3 spans 12 amino acids. CDR3 sequence (DNA): TGTGCCAGCAGCGTAGAGGGCTATGAAGCTTTCTTT. Protein sequence: CASSVEGYEAFF.

This clonotype appeared a few times. This chain connects TRBV23-1 to TRBJ2-7; no reliable D call. TRBV23-1 is flagged as an ORF with uncertain function. The CDR3 spans 16 residues. V lost 6 bases and J 7 bases, leaving 25 bases between the germline ends. The CDR3 sequence: CASRLSNRVIIREQYF. DNA for the CDR3: TGCGCCAGCAGATTAAGTAACCGCGTGATAATTAGAGAGCAGTACTTC.

This clonotype was seen more than once but under ten times. The chain uses TRBV4-2 and TRBJ1-1; D gene unclear. Trimming stripped 0 bases from V and 1 base from J, with 15 bases between. The germline gives CDR1 LGHNA, CDR2 YNFKEQ. The CDR3 consists of 17 residues. This CDR3 is CASSQDQDSRKNTEAFF. The CDR3 nucleotides are TGTGCCAGCAGCCAAGATCAGGACTCCCGGAAGAACACTGAAGCTTTCTTT.

Only a few counts were recorded for this clonotype. The genes are TRBV5-1 and TRBJ1-2, with a tentative D call TRBD1 (5 bases). Germline-derived CDR1 and CDR2 are SGHRS and YFSETQ. The V end lost 4 bases, the J end lost 4 bases, and 17 bases lay between the germline ends. The CDR3 totals 15 residues. The CDR3 DNA reads as TGCGCCAGCAGCGATCAGGGAGCTCAGGTCTATGGCTACACCTTC. Protein sequence: CASSDQGAQVYGYTF.

The sample holds a few counts of this clonotype. The V and J genes are TRBV20-1 and TRBJ1-1; D call uncertain. V shed 5 bases and J shed 0 bases, with 10 bases lying between them. The CDR3 runs 13 residues. CDR1 is DFQATT, CDR2 SNEGSKA, per germline (reference sequence). CDR3 DNA: TGCAGTGCTGGAACTCCCTTGAACACTGAAGCTTTCTTT. This sequence encodes CSAGTPLNTEAFF.

Many counts were recorded for this clonotype. J is TRBJ1-1 and V is TRBV7-9; D not resolved. The CDR3 sequence is 12 residues long. The germline CDR1 and CDR2 sequences are SEHNR and FQNEAQ (reference sequence). Trimming left V 6 bases short and J 10 bases short, with 15 bases between. CDR3 protein: CASSQGRGGAFF. The CDR3 region has the DNA TGTGCCAGCAGTCAAGGTAGAGGTGGAGCTTTCTTT.

The V call is TRBV7-2, the J call TRBJ1-5; D gene uncertain. V lost 3 bases and J lost 0, with 9 bases in between. The germline V gene encodes CDR1 SGHTA and CDR2 FQGNSA. The CDR3 sequence is 15 residues long. The CDR3 here is CASSFQQYSNQPQHF. For the CDR3, the DNA is TGTGCCAGCAGCTTCCAGCAGTATAGCAATCAGCCCCAGCATTTT.

Here the CDR3 reads CASSLWRPETDTQYF. The CDR3 bases are TGTGCCAGCAGCTTATGGAGGCCGGAGACAGATACGCAGTATTTT. The chain joins TRBV7-2 to TRBJ2-3; D is perhaps TRBD2 (5 bases). The CDR3 sequence is 15 residues long. V shed 2 bases and J shed 3 bases, with 12 bases lying between them. Germline assignment: CDR1 SGHTA and CDR2 FQGNSA.

This clonotype has more than one count but fewer than ten. V usage is TRBV5-1 and J usage is TRBJ2-3, with 7 bases fitting TRBD2. Germline CDR1 and CDR2: SGHRS and YFSETQ. V lost 2 bases and J lost 3; bases outside the gene matches: 3. This CDR3 has 14 amino acids. The CDR3 loop reads CASSLTSETDTQYF. The DNA of the CDR3 is TGCGCCAGCAGCTTAACTAGCGAGACAGATACGCAGTATTTT.

The chain uses TRBV27 and TRBJ2-7; 14 bases agree with TRBD2. Germline V gene lookup returns CDR1 MNHEY and CDR2 SMNVEV (reference sequence). CDR3 length equals 16 residues. V shed 5 bases and J 5 bases; nucleotides not matched to a gene: 8. The CDR3: CASSPLGLAGGHEQYF. In nucleotides, the CDR3 is TGTGCCAGCAGTCCCCTCGGACTAGCGGGAGGCCACGAGCAGTACTTC.

This clonotype was counted ten times or more. The genes are TRBV12-3 or TRBV12-4 and TRBJ1-5; TRBD1 agrees at 10 bases. The CDR3 totals 14 residues. V shed 5 bases, J shed 5 bases, and the junction held 3 bases outside the gene matches. The CDR3: CASSPGTGDQPQHF. The CDR3 DNA follows: TGTGCCAGCAGTCCAGGGACAGGGGATCAGCCCCAGCATTTT.

This clonotype was detected only once. The chain joins TRBV4-2 to TRBJ2-7, with D possibly TRBD2 on 5 matching bases. Looked up from germline, CDR1 is LGHNA and CDR2 is YNFKEQ. Trimming removed 4 bases from V and 4 bases from J, with 26 bases in between. This CDR3 spans 18 amino acids. CDR3 amino acids: CASSPYLSDSEPGYEQYF. Written as DNA, the CDR3 is TGTGCCAGCAGCCCATACCTGTCGGATAGCGAACCTGGGTACGAGCAGTACTTC.

This chain joins TRBV18 and TRBJ1-6; D remains unclear. Deletions cut 0 bases from V and 8 bases from J, with 17 bases between. The CDR3 contains 17 residues. Germline-derived CDR1 and CDR2 are KGHSH and LQKENI. As DNA, the CDR3 is TGTGCCAGCTCACCACCCTCGGGATTTTTACCCCATTCACCCCTCCACTTT. This gives the protein CASSPPSGFLPHSPLHF.

V and J are TRBV3-1 and TRBJ2-7; no firm D call. V lost 3 bases, J lost 0 bases, and 12 bases lay in between. This CDR3 contains 15 residues. Germline CDR1 LGHDT, CDR2 YNNKEL (reference sequence). The CDR3 DNA follows: TGTGCCAGCAGCCAGCTAGATCGACTCTCCTACGAGCAGTACTTC. Translation gives CASSQLDRLSYEQYF.

This rearrangement joins TRBV7-2 to TRBJ2-3; 8 nucleotides match TRBD2. V lost 4 bases, J lost 2 bases, and 5 bases stayed unmatched. In germline, CDR1 is SGHTA, CDR2 FQGNSA. The CDR3 consists of 15 residues. CDR3 loop: CASSSSGGHTDTQYF. The CDR3 DNA sequence: TGTGCCAGCAGCTCCAGCGGGGGCCACACAGATACGCAGTATTTT.

There are a few counts of this clonotype. The V call is TRBV7-2, the J call TRBJ1-3, with D possibly matching TRBD1 (5 bases). CDR1 and CDR2 from the germline V gene are SGHTA and FQGNSA. Trimming pared 5 bases from V and 0 bases from J, leaving 17 bases between. The CDR3 runs to 17 residues. The CDR3 region has the DNA TGTGCCAGCAGCCCAACTCGAAGGGGTTACTCTGGAAACACCATATATTTT. This codes for CASSPTRRGYSGNTIYF.

The table lists this clonotype with a few counts. V gene TRBV20-1 combines with J gene TRBJ1-5; perhaps TRBD1 as D (6 bases). CDR3 length equals 13 residues. Looked up from germline, CDR1 is DFQATT and CDR2 is SNEGSKA (reference sequence). CDR3 nucleotide sequence: TGCACCCCACTACCCAGGGGAGGCCAGCCCCAGCATTTT. It codes for CTPLPRGGQPQHF.

Ten or more counts support this clonotype. V usage is TRBV20-1 and J usage is TRBJ1-1; D is possibly TRBD1 (6 bases). This CDR3 spans 13 amino acids. CDR1 DFQATT and CDR2 SNEGSKA come from the germline V gene (reference sequence). Trimming took off 7 bases at V and 1 base at J, with 13 bases between the two ends. The CDR3 reads CSDSAGANTEAFF. The CDR3 nucleotides are TGCAGTGATAGCGCGGGGGCGAACACTGAAGCTTTCTTT.

This clonotype occurred many times. The V call is TRBV15, the J call TRBJ1-3; D uncertain. Looked up from germline, CDR1 is LNHNV and CDR2 is YYDKDF (reference sequence). V lost 0 bases and J lost 0, with 12 bases in between. This CDR3 is built from 17 residues. Written as DNA, the CDR3 is TGTGCCACCAGCAGAGATGGCCCAGCCGCCTCTGGAAACACCATATATTTT. Protein product: CATSRDGPAASGNTIYF.

This clonotype has just a few counts. The chain employs TRBV3-1 and TRBJ2-7; no clear D. Trimming stripped 3 bases from V and 7 bases from J, with 10 bases between. Germline values: CDR1 LGHDT, CDR2 YNNKEL (reference sequence). CDR3 length: 12 residues. The CDR3 DNA sequence: TGTGCCAGCAGCCACCTTAAAGGTGAGCAGTACTTC. It encodes CASSHLKGEQYF.

This clonotype was counted a few times. This chain joins TRBV3-1 and TRBJ1-5; D remains unclear. The V gene lost 1 base and the J gene lost 7 bases, with 8 bases spanning the gap. This CDR3 spans 13 amino acids. Germline CDR1 LGHDT, CDR2 YNNKEL (reference sequence). This CDR3 is CASSQGSLQPQHF. In DNA, the CDR3 is TGTGCCAGCAGCCAAGGATCCTTACAGCCCCAGCATTTT. The full variable domain, with the rest looked up from reference TRBV3-1 and TRBJ1-5, is DTAVSQTPKYLVTQMGNDKSIKCEQNLGHDTMYWYKQDSKKFLKIMFSYNNKELIINETVPNRFSPKSPDKAHLNLHINSLELGDSAVYFCASSQGSLQPQHFGDGTRLSIL.

This clonotype was counted a few times. In DNA, the CDR3 is TGTGCCAGCAGCTTAAGCGGGAGGGAGGGGACCCAGTACTTC. The encoded protein is CASSLSGREGTQYF. The genes are TRBV7-2 and TRBJ2-5; 10 bases map to TRBD2. The V and J ends lost 2 bases and 7 bases, in that order; junction bases with no gene match: 4. The germline V gene encodes CDR1 SGHTA and CDR2 FQGNSA. This CDR3 is 14 amino acids long.

The chain links TRBV10-3 to TRBJ1-1; D is undetermined. Germline CDR1 is ENHRY and CDR2 is SYGVKD. The CDR3 covers 13 residues. The V end lost 4 bases, the J end lost 8 bases, and 14 bases lay between the germline ends. DNA of the CDR3: TGTGCCATCAGTGCGGAAGGAACGAGCGAAGCTTTCTTT. Amino acid sequence: CAISAEGTSEAFF.

The table lists this clonotype with a few counts. The V and J genes are TRBV12-3 or TRBV12-4 and TRBJ1-4; D is ambiguous. The V end was cut by 4 bases, the J end by 7 bases, with 22 bases between. This CDR3 is 17 amino acids long. In nucleotides, the CDR3 is TGTGCCAGCAGTTCGACGTACTTTGAGGCTCTGGGTGAAAAACTGTTTTTT. Residues: CASSSTYFEALGEKLFF.

The chain carries TRBV7-9 and TRBJ2-5; the D gene is possibly TRBD2 (6 bases). CDR1 and CDR2 (germline): SEHNR, FQNEAQ (reference sequence). CDR3 length: 17 amino acids. V gave up 1 base and J gave up 4 bases, with 19 bases separating them. The CDR3: CASSLGSVALEGETQYF. The DNA for the CDR3 is TGTGCCAGCAGCTTAGGGTCGGTTGCGTTGGAGGGAGAGACCCAGTACTTC.

The rearrangement joins TRBV29-1 to TRBJ1-1, with 7 bases lining up with TRBD1. V lost 7 bases to trimming and J lost 7 bases; unmatched junction nucleotides: 12. This CDR3 contains 13 residues. Germline CDR1 reads SQVTM; CDR2 reads ANQGSEA. The CDR3 here is CSEIDRVKGEAFF. The DNA for the CDR3 is TGCAGCGAAATCGACAGGGTGAAGGGTGAAGCTTTCTTT.

This clonotype was detected a few times. This chain joins TRBV14 and TRBJ2-1; TRBD2 agrees at 12 bases. Per the germline V gene, CDR1 is SGHDN and CDR2 is FVKESK. Losses at the gene ends were 6 bases for V and 6 bases for J; bases not matched to a gene: 6. There are 15 residues in the CDR3. In DNA, the CDR3 is TGTGCCAGCAGGTCCGGGACTAGCGGGTTCAATGAGCAGTTCTTC. Translated: CASRSGTSGFNEQFF.